The 32 T cell receptor beta chains listed next were all sequenced from one sample in a study of cytomegalovirus exposure and HLA in healthy donors. Primers included in the PCR were 60 Vbeta and 13 Jbeta primers. Method: immunoSEQ multiplex PCR; TCRdb's copy keeps in-frame clones and lacks some. The table shows tens of thousands of clones, with 84% occurring only once. Material: PBMCs. The receptor source for this set is a woman aged 50 to 60 in good health and CMV-seronegative.

This clone was counted a single time. The chain carries TRBV2 and TRBJ1-4; D possibly corresponds to TRBD1 (6 bases). The CDR3 sequence is 15 residues long. V lost 6 bases to trimming and J lost 4 bases, with 15 bases between them. CDR1 and CDR2 (germline): SNHLY, FYNNEI. DNA for the CDR3: TGTGCCAGCAGCGCACAGCGACAGGTTAATGAAAAACTGTTTTTT. Translation: CASSAQRQVNEKLFF.

The DNA for the CDR3 is TGTGCCAGCAGTCCTTACGGGACTAGCAGATCTAGCACAGATACGCAGTATTTT. It is translated as CASSPYGTSRSSTDTQYF. J is TRBJ2-3 and V is TRBV28, with TRBD2 matching over 9 bases. CDR3 size: 18 residues. Germline values: CDR1 MDHEN, CDR2 SYDVKM. After removal of 5 bases from V and 0 bases from J, the junction contained 12 bases not matched to a gene.

The rearrangement uses TRBV5-1 and TRBJ2-3; 8 bases agree with TRBD1. Per the germline V gene, CDR1 is SGHRS and CDR2 is YFSETQ. Trimming cost V 2 bases and J 4 bases; bases outside gene matches: 6. This CDR3 is built from 15 residues. For the CDR3, the DNA is TGCGCCAGCAGCTTAGGACAGGGTGTATCAGATACGCAGTATTTT. Encoded protein: CASSLGQGVSDTQYF.

V gene TRBV10-3 combines with J gene TRBJ1-3, with TRBD1 matching over 10 bases. J gave up 2 bases and V 3 bases, and 7 bases lay outside the gene matches. CDR3 size: 17 residues. Germline V gives CDR1 ENHRY, CDR2 SYGVKD. The CDR3 region has the DNA TGTGCCATCAGTGAATACCCGGGACAGGGGCCTGGAAACACCATATATTTT. It codes for CAISEYPGQGPGNTIYF.

The J gene is TRBJ2-1, the V gene TRBV18, with TRBD2 matching 9 bases. CDR1 KGHSH and CDR2 LQKENI come from the germline V gene. J gave up 8 bases and V 0 bases, and 11 bases lay outside the gene matches. The CDR3 loop spans 17 amino acids. This CDR3 reads CASSPPASGTTPHEQFF. The CDR3 DNA is TGTGCCAGCTCACCACCGGCTAGCGGGACCACTCCCCATGAGCAGTTCTTC.

The chain recombines TRBV28 with TRBJ1-2; D remains ambiguous. Germline CDR1 and CDR2: MDHEN and SYDVKM. The CDR3 runs 11 residues. V dropped 4 bases and J dropped 5 bases, with 5 bases sitting between them. Written as DNA, the CDR3 is TGTGCCAGCAGTTCCACATATGGCTACACCTTC. Residues: CASSSTYGYTF.

The CDR3 DNA reads TGTGCCAGCAGTTTTTTGGGTGGAACAGGAGCCTACGAGCAGTACGTC. Amino acids: CASSFLGGTGAYEQYV. The V call is TRBV27, the J call TRBJ2-7; TRBD1 might be the D (5 bases). The CDR3 consists of 16 residues. Trimming removed 3 bases at V and 2 bases at J, with 17 bases between. Per the germline V gene, CDR1 is MNHEY and CDR2 is SMNVEV (reference sequence).

This sequence joins TRBV7-9 and TRBJ1-1; D might be TRBD1 (5 bases). Germline V gene sequence: CDR1 SEHNR, CDR2 FQNEAQ (reference sequence). Between the trimmed V and J ends, which lost 7 bases and 5 bases, there was a span of 8 bases. The CDR3 spans 11 residues. The CDR3 sequence is CASTQGTEAFF. The CDR3 coding sequence is TGTGCCAGCACCCAGGGTACTGAAGCTTTCTTT.

This clone was seen a single time. This rearrangement joins TRBV4-2 to TRBJ1-3, with D perhaps matching TRBD1 (5 bases). V lost 5 bases to trimming and J lost 0 bases, with 14 bases between them. The germline CDR1 and CDR2 sequences are LGHNA and YNFKEQ. The CDR3 runs to 16 residues. In nucleotides, the CDR3 is TGTGCCAGCAGCTCCCTTGGGGCAAGCTCTGGAAACACCATATATTTT. Protein: CASSSLGASSGNTIYF.

DNA for the CDR3: TGCGCCAGCAGCCAAGGTCGATTGCGGGGGGGTAAAGCCGGGGAGCTGTTTTTT. It specifies CASSQGRLRGGKAGELFF. This chain links TRBV4-1 with TRBJ2-2, with 9 bases identical to TRBD2. V dropped 1 base and J dropped 6; count of bases not matched to a gene: 12. Per germline, CDR1 MGHRA and CDR2 YSYEKL. There are 18 residues in the CDR3.

This rearrangement joins TRBV28 to TRBJ1-5, with a weak D call TRBD1 (6 bases). Germline CDR1 reads MDHEN; CDR2 reads SYDVKM. V lost 5 bases to trimming and J lost 2 bases, with 16 bases between them. This CDR3 contains 16 residues. The CDR3 DNA reads TGTGCCAGCAGTCGAACAGGGATGGGTCGCAATCAGCCCCAGCATTTT. Its protein is CASSRTGMGRNQPQHF.

This clone was recorded only once. The chain carries TRBV7-3 and TRBJ2-3; D unresolved. Per the germline V gene, CDR1 is SGHTA and CDR2 is FQGTGA. V was cut by 2 bases and J by 3 bases, with 9 bases left in between. The CDR3 extends over 14 amino acids. The CDR3 sequence: CASSLLAATDTQYF. In DNA form, the CDR3 reads TGTGCCAGCAGCTTATTGGCCGCAACAGATACGCAGTATTTT. Drawing the rest from reference TRBV7-3 and TRBJ2-3, the complete variable domain is GAGVSQTPSNKVTEKGKYVELRCDPISGHTALYWYRQSLGQGPEFLIYFQGTGAADDSGLPNDRFFAVRPEGSVSTLKIQRTERGDSAVYLCASSLLAATDTQYFGPGTRLTVL.

This chain joins TRBV19 and TRBJ1-1, with a possible D match to TRBD1 (6 bases). In germline, CDR1 is LNHDA, CDR2 SQIVND (reference sequence). V shed 3 bases and J shed 8 bases, with 10 bases lying between them. The CDR3 extends over 12 amino acids. For the CDR3, the DNA is TGTGCCAGTAGTATTCTACAGGGCGAAGCTTTCTTT. Translated, it gives CASSILQGEAFF.

This chain links TRBV4-2 with TRBJ2-2; a possible D gene is TRBD1 (6 bases). V was shortened by 3 bases and J by 0 bases, with 11 bases between the two germline ends. The CDR3 has 16 residues. CDR1 and CDR2 from the germline V gene are LGHNA and YNFKEQ. For the CDR3, the DNA is TGTGCCAGCAGCCACTACAGGGATCCGAACACCGGGGAGCTGTTTTTT. Its translation: CASSHYRDPNTGELFF.

The chain uses TRBV5-6 and TRBJ1-5, with a tentative D call TRBD1 (5 bases). The ends were cut back, 0 bases at V and 0 bases at J, with 10 bases in the middle. The CDR3 consists of 16 residues. Germline V gene lookup returns CDR1 SGHDT and CDR2 YYEEEE. DNA of the CDR3: TGTGCCAGCAGCTTGGGACAGCTGGCTAGCAATCAGCCCCAGCATTTT. It is translated as CASSLGQLASNQPQHF.

The rearrangement joins TRBV4-1 to TRBJ2-3, with 10 bases aligning to TRBD2. From germline, CDR1 is MGHRA and CDR2 YSYEKL. V was pared by 3 bases and J by 2 bases, with 5 bases of the junction left unmatched. The CDR3 is made up of 16 amino acids. CDR3 sequence reads: CASSHTGTSATDTQYF. DNA of the CDR3: TGCGCCAGCAGCCACACCGGGACTAGCGCCACAGATACGCAGTATTTT.

This clone showed up just once. The J gene is TRBJ2-2, the V gene TRBV11-2, with TRBD1 as a possible D gene (6 bases). CDR3 length equals 15 residues. The V gene lost 1 base and the J gene lost 1 base, with 7 bases spanning the gap. CDR1 is SGHAT, CDR2 FQNNGV, per germline. The CDR3 DNA is TGTGCCAGCAGCTTAGGAGGGGGGAACACCGGGGAGCTGTTTTTT. Amino acids: CASSLGGGNTGELFF.

There are a few counts of this clone. The V call is TRBV29-1, the J call TRBJ1-3; unclear D gene. With 3 bases removed from V and 0 bases from J, the gap between germline ends came to 6 bases. Germline V gene lookup returns CDR1 SQVTM and CDR2 ANQGSEA. CDR3 length equals 13 residues. Written as DNA, the CDR3 is TGCAGCGTTGAGGGCAACTCTGGAAACACCATATATTTT. Encoded protein: CSVEGNSGNTIYF.

This sequence joins TRBV19 and TRBJ2-3; 7 nucleotides align to TRBD2. Germline CDR1 LNHDA, CDR2 SQIVND (reference sequence). The CDR3 is made up of 17 amino acids. Trimming at V came to 8 bases and at J to 2 bases, leaving 16 bases not matched to a gene. CDR3: CASSQWERGLYTDTQYF. The CDR3 bases are TGTGCCAGTTCCCAGTGGGAGCGGGGCCTCTACACAGATACGCAGTATTTT.

The chain employs TRBV7-9 and TRBJ2-5; 12 positions match TRBD2. CDR1 and CDR2 from the germline V gene are SEHNR and FQNEAQ (reference sequence). This CDR3 comprises 18 residues. Trimming took 5 bases from V and 2 from J; bases not matched to a gene: 12. The CDR3 sequence: CASSLRLAGETIQETQYF. The DNA for the CDR3 is TGTGCCAGCAGCCTTAGACTAGCGGGGGAGACTATACAAGAGACCCAGTACTTC.

The genes are TRBV5-1 and TRBJ1-1, with a tentative D call TRBD1 (6 bases). The CDR3 loop spans 14 amino acids. V lost 4 bases to trimming and J lost 0 bases, with 10 bases between them. The germline V gene encodes CDR1 SGHRS and CDR2 YFSETQ. Here the CDR3 DNA reads TGCGCCAGCAGCGGGGGGGGCATGAACACTGAAGCTTTCTTT. Translating gives CASSGGGMNTEAFF. Drawing the rest from reference TRBV5-1 and TRBJ1-1, the complete variable domain is KAGVTQTPRYLIKTRGQQVTLSCSPISGHRSVSWYQQTPGQGLQFLFEYFSETQRNKGNFPGRFSGRQFSNSRSEMNVSTLELGDSALYLCASSGGGMNTEAFFGQGTRLTVV.

The chain joins TRBV2 to TRBJ1-6, with D tentatively TRBD1 (6 bases). This CDR3 has 14 amino acids. The germline CDR1 and CDR2 sequences are SNHLY and FYNNEI. With 8 bases removed from V and 5 bases from J, the gap between germline ends came to 13 bases. DNA of the CDR3: TGTGCCAGCCGGGTACAGGGCGATAATTCACCCCTCCACTTT. Residues: CASRVQGDNSPLHF.

The chain links TRBV5-4 to TRBJ2-1, with 7 bases aligning to TRBD2. This CDR3 contains 16 residues. From germline, CDR1 is SGHNT and CDR2 YYREEE (reference sequence). V was clipped by 0 bases and J by 7 bases; unmatched bases: 10. CDR3 nucleotides: TGTGCCAGCAGCTTGGCCGGACTAGGGGATGGAAATGAGCAGTTCTTC. This sequence encodes CASSLAGLGDGNEQFF. Combining the CDR3 with reference TRBV5-4 and TRBJ2-1 gives the whole variable domain ETGVTQSPTHLIKTRGQQVTLRCSSQSGHNTVSWYQQALGQGPQFIFQYYREEENGRGNFPPRFSGLQFPNYSSELNVNALELDDSALYLCASSLAGLGDGNEQFFGPGTRLTVL.

As for this clone: One junction end does not reproduce the germline sequence, and a read error may be involved. The chain recombines TRBV7-7 with TRBJ2-7; D remains unclear. Germline V gene data show CDR1 as SSHAT and CDR2 as FNYEAQ (reference sequence). The CDR3 sequence is 12 residues long. CDR3 in DNA: TGTGCTAGCAGCTCTAGGTACTACGAGCAGTACTTC. Translating it yields CASSSRYYEQYF.

J is TRBJ1-2 and V is TRBV7-2; no clear D. The germline CDR1 and CDR2 sequences are SGHTA and FQGNSA. CDR3 length: 14 amino acids. V lost 5 bases to trimming and J lost 4 bases, with 14 bases between them. The CDR3: CASSPDGPTYGYTF. The CDR3 DNA is TGTGCCAGCAGCCCAGATGGGCCTACCTATGGCTACACCTTC.

V and J are TRBV10-3 and TRBJ1-1; 9 nucleotides align to TRBD1. The V segment lost 8 bases and the J segment 1 base; nucleotides outside the gene matches: 5. This CDR3 comprises 14 residues. Germline V gene data show CDR1 as ENHRY and CDR2 as SYGVKD. DNA for the CDR3: TGTGCCATCTCGGCGGACAGGGGGAACACTGAAGCTTTCTTT. Translated: CAISADRGNTEAFF.

The chain carries TRBV15 and TRBJ1-1, with 7 nucleotides matching TRBD1. The CDR3 is 14 amino acids. Germline V gene sequence: CDR1 LNHNV, CDR2 YYDKDF (reference sequence). The J segment lost 1 base and the V segment lost 4 bases, leaving 3 bases of the junction unmatched. The CDR3 region has the DNA TGTGCCACCAGCACCCGACAGGGGAACACTGAAGCTTTCTTT. Translation gives CATSTRQGNTEAFF.

The V and J genes are TRBV10-3 and TRBJ2-7, with 14 bases that match TRBD2. Germline V gives CDR1 ENHRY, CDR2 SYGVKD. The length of the CDR3 is 16 residues. V lost 6 bases to trimming and J lost 6 bases; unmatched junction nucleotides: 10. The CDR3 loop is CAISAAGLAGVAEQYF. CDR3 sequence (DNA): TGTGCCATCAGCGCCGCGGGACTAGCGGGAGTTGCCGAGCAGTACTTC.

The chain carries TRBV6-5 and TRBJ2-7; a weak D match, TRBD2 (5 bases). The V and J ends lost 5 bases and 3 bases respectively, with 8 bases between them. The CDR3 loop spans 12 amino acids. Germline V gives CDR1 MNHEY, CDR2 SVGAGI. As DNA, the CDR3 is TGTGCCAGCAGTACTAGTGGCTACGAGCAGTACTTC. This gives the protein CASSTSGYEQYF.

This sequence joins TRBV30 and TRBJ2-2; 8 bases match TRBD1. Germline V lookup: CDR1 GTSNPN, CDR2 SVGIG (reference sequence). This CDR3 region has 13 residues. After removal of 7 bases from V and 6 bases from J, the junction contained 7 bases not matched to a gene. The CDR3 reads CAFRGQDAGELFF. The CDR3 DNA follows: TGTGCCTTCAGGGGGCAGGACGCCGGGGAGCTGTTTTTT.

V usage is TRBV7-3 and J usage is TRBJ2-2; D may be TRBD2 (5 bases). This CDR3 comprises 13 residues. The germline gives CDR1 SGHTA, CDR2 FQGTGA. Trimming left V 3 bases short and J 6 bases short, with 8 bases between. In nucleotides, the CDR3 is TGTGCCAGCAGCTTTCAGAGGGCCGGGGAGCTGTTTTTT. The encoded protein is CASSFQRAGELFF.

The V call is TRBV27, the J call TRBJ2-2; D is undetermined. V was cut by 2 bases and J by 6 bases, with 13 bases left in between. In germline, CDR1 is MNHEY, CDR2 SMNVEV (reference sequence). The length of the CDR3 is 15 residues. The DNA for the CDR3 is TGTGCCAGCAGTTTAGTCCAGGTGGTAGCCGGGGAGCTGTTTTTT. This codes for CASSLVQVVAGELFF.